This section outlines one TCR beta chain sequence together with its context. Antigen specificity is unknown. The record originates from a study of PD-1 blockade in classical Hodgkin lymphoma. Broader study findings: TCR diversity in CD4+, not CD8+, cells rose significantly by C4D1. Exclusion covered patients beginning nivolumab under 1 year post-ASCT.

This sample's time point: cycle 4 day 1 (C4D1), after about 6 weeks of nivolumab. Each patient relapsed following autologous stem cell transplantation, and prior brentuximab vedotin exposure differed. TCRdb's copy holds only in-frame clones and misses some; the assay was immunoSEQ multiplex PCR. The repertoire holds about 9,700 clones, with over 80% as singletons. The CDR3 consists of 13 residues. Trimming cost V 5 bases and J 7 bases, with 12 bases left between them. In germline, CDR1 is SGHRS, CDR2 YFSETQ. The chain uses TRBV5-1 and TRBJ1-4; no firm D call. The sequence was obtained from a human donor with classical Hodgkin lymphoma. Sequenced material: peripheral blood mononuclear cells (PBMCs), taken before the fourth cycle of nivolumab. The CDR3 DNA follows: TGCGCCAGCAGGAGGGTCAGTGGTGAAAAACTGTTTTTT. Protein product: CASRRVSGEKLFF.